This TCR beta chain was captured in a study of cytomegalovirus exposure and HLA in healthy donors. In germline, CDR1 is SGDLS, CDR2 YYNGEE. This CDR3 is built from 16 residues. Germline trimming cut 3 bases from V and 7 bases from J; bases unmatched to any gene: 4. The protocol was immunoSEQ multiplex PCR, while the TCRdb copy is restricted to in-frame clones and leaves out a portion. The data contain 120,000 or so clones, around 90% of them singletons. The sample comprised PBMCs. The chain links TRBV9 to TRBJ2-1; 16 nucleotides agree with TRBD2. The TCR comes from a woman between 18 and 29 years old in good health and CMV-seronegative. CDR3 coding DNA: TGTGCCAGCAGCGAGAGGGGACTAGCGGGGGGGAATGAGCAGTTCTTC. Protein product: CASSERGLAGGNEQFF.